The 3 T cell receptor beta chains below all came from one sample that was sequenced in a study of blood T cell repertoires in COVID-19. The method was immunoSEQ multiplex PCR; TCRdb's version includes in-frame clones alone and lacks a portion of them. The sample consists of roughly 280,000 clones, 86% of them appearing once. The source material was peripheral blood. The origin of the receptors is a man between 18 and 29 years old with active or convalescent COVID-19.

The J gene is TRBJ1-2, the V gene TRBV7-9; perhaps TRBD1 as D (6 bases). Germline loops: CDR1 SEHNR, CDR2 FQNEAQ (reference sequence). The CDR3 runs 13 residues. V lost 7 bases and J 6 bases, leaving 15 bases between the germline ends. CDR3: CASTPQGWDGYTF. In nucleotides, the CDR3 is TGTGCCAGCACCCCACAGGGTTGGGATGGCTACACCTTC.

The V gene is TRBV15, the J gene TRBJ2-7; 8 nucleotides match TRBD2. J lost 0 bases, V lost 1 base, and 17 bases had no gene match. CDR1 LNHNV and CDR2 YYDKDF come from the germline V gene (reference sequence). The CDR3 totals 20 residues. The CDR3 nucleotides read TGTGCCACCAGCAGAGGGTACGGGACTAGTCTCTCCCAGAGCTCCTACGAGCAGTACTTC. Protein: CATSRGYGTSLSQSSYEQYF.

The CDR3 sequence: CASSIEAGDQPQHF. The CDR3 nucleotides read TGTGCCAGTAGTATCGAGGCAGGGGATCAGCCCCAGCATTTT. The V gene is TRBV19, the J gene TRBJ1-5, with D maybe TRBD1 (6 bases). The CDR3 contains 14 residues. Germline V gene lookup returns CDR1 LNHDA and CDR2 SQIVND (reference sequence). Trimming stripped 3 bases from V and 5 bases from J, with 11 bases between. Full variable domain (rest looked up from reference TRBV19 and TRBJ1-5): DGGITQSPKYLFRKEGQNVTLSCEQNLNHDAMYWYRQDPGQGLRLIYYSQIVNDFQKGDIAEGYSVSREKKESFPLTVTSAQKNPTAFYLCASSIEAGDQPQHFGDGTRLSIL.